Detailed here is one T cell receptor (beta chain). The entry originates in a study of blood T cell repertoires in COVID-19. At the level of the study: T cells, B-cell-depleted T cells, or PBMCs provided the cDNA or gDNA that served as material.

This CDR3 region has 14 residues. Trimming took 5 bases from V and 3 from J; bases not matched to a gene: 1. The germline V gene has CDR1 MNHEY and CDR2 SVGAGI. Profiling relied on immunoSEQ multiplex PCR, and the TCRdb table lists in-frame clones only, not all of them. Here the sample spans around 98,000 clones, 70% to 85% being singletons. The origin of this receptor is a woman aged 60-70 years with acute or convalescent COVID-19. Sequencing input: peripheral blood. This chain joins TRBV6-5 and TRBJ1-6; TRBD1 aligns across 7 bases. The CDR3, as DNA: TGTGCCAGCAGTAGACAGGGCTATAATTCACCCCTCCACTTT. Translated, it gives CASSRQGYNSPLHF.